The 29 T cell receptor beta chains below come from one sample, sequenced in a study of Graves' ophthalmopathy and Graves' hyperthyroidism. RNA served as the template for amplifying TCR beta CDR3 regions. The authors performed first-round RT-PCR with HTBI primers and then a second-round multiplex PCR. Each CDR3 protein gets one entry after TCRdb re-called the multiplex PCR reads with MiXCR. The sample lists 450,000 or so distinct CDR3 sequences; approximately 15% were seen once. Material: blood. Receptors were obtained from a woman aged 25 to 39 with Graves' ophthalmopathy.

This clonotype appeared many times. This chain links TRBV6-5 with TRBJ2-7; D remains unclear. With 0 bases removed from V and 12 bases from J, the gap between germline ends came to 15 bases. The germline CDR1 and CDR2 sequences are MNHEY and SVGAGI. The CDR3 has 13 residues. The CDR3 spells CASSYSTETWRYF. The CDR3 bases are TGTGCCAGCAGTTACTCAACAGAGACCTGGCGGTACTTC.

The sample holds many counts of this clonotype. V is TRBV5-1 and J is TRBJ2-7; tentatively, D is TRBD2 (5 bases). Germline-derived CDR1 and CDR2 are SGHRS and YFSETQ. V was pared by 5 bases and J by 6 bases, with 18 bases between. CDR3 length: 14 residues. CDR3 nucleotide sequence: TGCGCCAGCAGTGGCCGGGATGGTCTCGGCGAGCAGTACTTC. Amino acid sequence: CASSGRDGLGEQYF.

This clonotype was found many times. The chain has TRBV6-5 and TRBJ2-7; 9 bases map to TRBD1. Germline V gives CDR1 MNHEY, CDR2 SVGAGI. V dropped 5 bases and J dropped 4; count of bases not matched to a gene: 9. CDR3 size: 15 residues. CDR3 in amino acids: CASSTSWDRDYEQYF. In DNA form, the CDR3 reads TGTGCCAGCAGTACTAGTTGGGACAGGGATTACGAGCAGTACTTC.

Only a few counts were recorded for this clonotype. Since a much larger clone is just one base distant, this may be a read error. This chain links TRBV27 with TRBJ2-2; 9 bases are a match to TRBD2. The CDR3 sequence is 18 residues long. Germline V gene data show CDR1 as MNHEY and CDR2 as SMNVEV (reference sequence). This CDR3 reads CASSFARSGSTEAGELCF. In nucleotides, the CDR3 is TGTGCCAGCAGTTTTGCCCGTAGCGGGAGCACGGAGGCCGGGGAGCTGTGTTTT.

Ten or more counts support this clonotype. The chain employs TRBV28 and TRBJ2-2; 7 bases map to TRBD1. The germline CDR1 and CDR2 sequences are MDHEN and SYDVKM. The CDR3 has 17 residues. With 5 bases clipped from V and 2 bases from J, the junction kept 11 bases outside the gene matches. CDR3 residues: CASSQWRRTGNTGELFF. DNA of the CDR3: TGTGCCAGCAGTCAATGGAGGAGGACAGGCAACACCGGGGAGCTGTTTTTT.

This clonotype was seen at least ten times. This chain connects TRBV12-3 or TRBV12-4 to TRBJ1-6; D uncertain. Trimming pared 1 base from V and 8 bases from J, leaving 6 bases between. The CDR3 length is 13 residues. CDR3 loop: CASSLGNHSPLHF. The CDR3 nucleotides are TGTGCCAGCAGTTTAGGGAACCATTCACCCCTCCACTTT.

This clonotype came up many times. In nucleotides, the CDR3 is TGTGCCACCAGCCGGGACACTCAGGGAGGCTATGGCTACACCTTC. Its translation is CATSRDTQGGYGYTF. The chain carries TRBV15 and TRBJ1-2; a weak D match, TRBD1 (6 bases). CDR1 is LNHNV, CDR2 YYDKDF, per germline (reference sequence). The CDR3 spans 15 residues. Trimming pared 5 bases from V and 4 bases from J, leaving 17 bases between.

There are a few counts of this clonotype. CDR3 loop: CASSLFPSGRRQETQYF. DNA for the CDR3: TGTGCCAGCAGCTTATTCCCTAGCGGGAGAAGGCAAGAGACCCAGTACTTC. The chain has TRBV7-8 and TRBJ2-5; 10 bases agree with TRBD2. V was pared by 2 bases and J by 2 bases, with 8 bases of the junction left unmatched. CDR1 is SGHVS and CDR2 is FQNEAQ in the germline V gene. This CDR3 spans 17 amino acids.

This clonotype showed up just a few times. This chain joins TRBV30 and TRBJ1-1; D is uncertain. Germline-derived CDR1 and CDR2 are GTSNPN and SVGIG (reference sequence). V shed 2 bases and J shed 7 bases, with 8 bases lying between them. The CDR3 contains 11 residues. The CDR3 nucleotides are TGTGCCTGGAGTTCCGGCCTTGAAGCTTTCTTT. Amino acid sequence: CAWSSGLEAFF.

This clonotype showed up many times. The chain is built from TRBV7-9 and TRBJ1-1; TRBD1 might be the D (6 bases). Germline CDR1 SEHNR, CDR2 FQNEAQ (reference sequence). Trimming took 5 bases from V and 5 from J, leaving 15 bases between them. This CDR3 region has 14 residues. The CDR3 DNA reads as TGTGCCAGCAGCCATAACAGGGCAGGGACTGAAGCTTTCTTT. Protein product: CASSHNRAGTEAFF. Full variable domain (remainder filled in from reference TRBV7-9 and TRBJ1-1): DTGVSQNPRHKITKRGQNVTFRCDPISEHNRLYWYRQTLGQGPEFLTYFQNEAQLEKSRLLSDRFSAERPKGSFSTLEIQRTEQGDSAMYLCASSHNRAGTEAFFGQGTRLTVV.

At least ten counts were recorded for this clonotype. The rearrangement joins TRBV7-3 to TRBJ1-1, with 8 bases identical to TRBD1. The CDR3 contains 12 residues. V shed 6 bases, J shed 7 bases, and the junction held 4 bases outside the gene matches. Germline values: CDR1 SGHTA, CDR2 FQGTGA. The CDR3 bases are TGTGCCAGCAGTATCGGACAGGGTGAAGCTTTCTTT. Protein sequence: CASSIGQGEAFF.

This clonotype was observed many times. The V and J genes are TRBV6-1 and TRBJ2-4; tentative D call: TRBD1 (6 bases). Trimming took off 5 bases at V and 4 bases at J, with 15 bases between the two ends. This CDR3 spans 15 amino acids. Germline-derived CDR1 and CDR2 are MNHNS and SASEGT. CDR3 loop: CASSRTFRGKNIQYF. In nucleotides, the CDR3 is TGTGCCAGCAGTCGAACCTTCAGGGGAAAAAACATTCAGTACTTC.

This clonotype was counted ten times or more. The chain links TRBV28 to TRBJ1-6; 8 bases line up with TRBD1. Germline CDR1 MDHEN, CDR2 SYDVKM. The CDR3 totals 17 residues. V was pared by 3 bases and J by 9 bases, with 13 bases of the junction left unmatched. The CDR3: CASSFPPGQERGSPLHF. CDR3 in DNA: TGTGCCAGCAGTTTCCCACCGGGACAGGAGAGAGGTTCACCCCTCCACTTT.

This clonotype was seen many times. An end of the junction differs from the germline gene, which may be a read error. The CDR3 protein is CASRIRTGSSEQYF. CDR3 nucleotides: TGTGCCAGCAGAATTCGGACAGGCTCCTCCGAGCAGTACTTC. This rearrangement joins TRBV28 to TRBJ2-7, with TRBD1 matching over 7 bases. The CDR3 has 14 residues. The germline V gene has CDR1 MDHEN and CDR2 SYDVKM.

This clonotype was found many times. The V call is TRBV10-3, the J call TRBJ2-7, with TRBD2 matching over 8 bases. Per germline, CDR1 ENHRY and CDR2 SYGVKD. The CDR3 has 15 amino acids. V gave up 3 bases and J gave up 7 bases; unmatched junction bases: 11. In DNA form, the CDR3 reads TGTGCCATCAGTGAACCAAGCGGGAGCCCCAATGAGCAGTACTTC. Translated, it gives CAISEPSGSPNEQYF.

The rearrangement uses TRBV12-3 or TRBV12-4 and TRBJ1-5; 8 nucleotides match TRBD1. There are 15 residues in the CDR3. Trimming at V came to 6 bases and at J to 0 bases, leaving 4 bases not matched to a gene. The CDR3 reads CASSKTGGSNQPQHF. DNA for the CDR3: TGTGCCAGCAGCAAAACAGGGGGTAGCAATCAGCCCCAGCATTTT.

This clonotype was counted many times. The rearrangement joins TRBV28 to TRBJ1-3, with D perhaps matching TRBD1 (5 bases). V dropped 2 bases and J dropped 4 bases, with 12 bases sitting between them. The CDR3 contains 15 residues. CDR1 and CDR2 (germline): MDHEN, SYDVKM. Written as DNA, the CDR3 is TGTGCCAGCAGTTTAGGGGGTACCCAGGGAAACACCATATATTTT. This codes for CASSLGGTQGNTIYF.

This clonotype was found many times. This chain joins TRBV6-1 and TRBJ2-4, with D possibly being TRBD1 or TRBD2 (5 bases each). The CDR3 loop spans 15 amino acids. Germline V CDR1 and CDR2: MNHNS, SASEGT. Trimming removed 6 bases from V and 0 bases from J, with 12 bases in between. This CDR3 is CASRGTLLAKNIQYF. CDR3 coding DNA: TGTGCCAGCAGGGGGACGCTTCTAGCCAAAAACATTCAGTACTTC.

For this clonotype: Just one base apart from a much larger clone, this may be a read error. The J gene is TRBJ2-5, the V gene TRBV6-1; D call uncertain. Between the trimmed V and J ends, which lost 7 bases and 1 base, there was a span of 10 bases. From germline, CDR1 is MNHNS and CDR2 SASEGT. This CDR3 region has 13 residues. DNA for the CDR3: TGTGCCAGCACCGGACCTAGCCAAGAGACCCAGTACTTC. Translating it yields CASTGPSQETQYF.

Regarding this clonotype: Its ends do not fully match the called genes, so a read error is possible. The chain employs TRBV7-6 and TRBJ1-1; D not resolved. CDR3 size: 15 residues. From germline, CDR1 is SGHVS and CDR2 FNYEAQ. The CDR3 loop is CASSLEAVANTDAFF. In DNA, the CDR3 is TGTGCCAGCAGCTTAGAGGCAGTCGCGAACACTGATGCTTTCTTT.

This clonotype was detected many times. The chain's CDR3 is CASSSLTGVTYEQYF. The DNA for the CDR3 is TGTGCCAGCAGTTCACTCACAGGGGTTACCTACGAGCAGTACTTC. The chain is built from TRBV12-3 or TRBV12-4 and TRBJ2-7, with TRBD1 identical over 7 bases. V was clipped by 4 bases and J by 2 bases; unmatched bases: 8. The CDR3 totals 15 residues.

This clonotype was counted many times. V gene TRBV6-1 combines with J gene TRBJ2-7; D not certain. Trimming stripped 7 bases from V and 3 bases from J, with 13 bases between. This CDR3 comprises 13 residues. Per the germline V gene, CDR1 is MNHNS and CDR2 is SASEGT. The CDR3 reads CASTSLFGYEQYF. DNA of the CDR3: TGTGCCAGCACCTCCCTGTTCGGCTACGAGCAGTACTTC.

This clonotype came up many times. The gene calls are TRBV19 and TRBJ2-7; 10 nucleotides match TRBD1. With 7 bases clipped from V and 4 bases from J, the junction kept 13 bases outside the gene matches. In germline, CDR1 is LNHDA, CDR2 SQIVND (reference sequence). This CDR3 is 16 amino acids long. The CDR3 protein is CASTPRTGTGVYEQYF. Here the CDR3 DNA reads TGTGCCAGTACCCCAAGGACCGGGACAGGGGTATACGAGCAGTACTTC.

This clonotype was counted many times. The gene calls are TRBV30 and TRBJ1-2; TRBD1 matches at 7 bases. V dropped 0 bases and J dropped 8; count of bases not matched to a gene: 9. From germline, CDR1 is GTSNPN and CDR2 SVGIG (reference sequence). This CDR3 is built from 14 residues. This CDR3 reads CAWSVEGAFYGYTF. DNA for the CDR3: TGTGCCTGGAGTGTAGAGGGGGCATTTTACGGCTACACCTTC.

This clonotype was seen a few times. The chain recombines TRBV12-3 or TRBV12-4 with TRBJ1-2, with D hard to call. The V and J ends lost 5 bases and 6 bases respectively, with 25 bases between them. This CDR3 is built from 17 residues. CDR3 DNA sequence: TGTGCCAGCAGTCCCATTCCGTCGGGTACAAGGGCGAATGGCTACACCTTC. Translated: CASSPIPSGTRANGYTF.

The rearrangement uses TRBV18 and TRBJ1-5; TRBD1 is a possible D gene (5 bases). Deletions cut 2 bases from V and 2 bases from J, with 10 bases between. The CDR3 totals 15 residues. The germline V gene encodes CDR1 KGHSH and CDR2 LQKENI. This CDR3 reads CASSPGAGRNQPQHF. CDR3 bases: TGTGCCAGCTCACCAGGAGCAGGGCGCAATCAGCCCCAGCATTTT.

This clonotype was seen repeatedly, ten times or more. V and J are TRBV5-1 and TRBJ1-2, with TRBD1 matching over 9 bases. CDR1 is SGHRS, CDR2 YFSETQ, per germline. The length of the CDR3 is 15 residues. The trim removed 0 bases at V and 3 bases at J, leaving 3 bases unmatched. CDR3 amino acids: CASSLDRGQDYGYTF. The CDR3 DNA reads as TGCGCCAGCAGCTTGGACAGGGGGCAAGACTATGGCTACACCTTC.

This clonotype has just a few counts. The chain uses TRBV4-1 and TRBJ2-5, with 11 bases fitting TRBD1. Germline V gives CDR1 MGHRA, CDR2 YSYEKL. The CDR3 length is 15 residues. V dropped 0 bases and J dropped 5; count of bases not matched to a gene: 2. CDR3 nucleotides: TGCGCCAGCAGCCAAGAAGGACAGGGGGCTGAGACCCAGTACTTC. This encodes CASSQEGQGAETQYF.

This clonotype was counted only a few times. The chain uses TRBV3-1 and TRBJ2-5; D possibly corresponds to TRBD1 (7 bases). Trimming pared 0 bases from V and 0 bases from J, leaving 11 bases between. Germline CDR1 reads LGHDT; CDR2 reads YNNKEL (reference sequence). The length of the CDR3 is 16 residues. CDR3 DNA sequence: TGTGCCAGCAGCCAAGAACGCGGGACAGACCAAGAGACCCAGTACTTC. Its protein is CASSQERGTDQETQYF.